The 22 T cell receptor beta chains given below trace back to one sample, sequenced in a study of CD8 T cells in ankylosing spondylitis. Each CDR3 protein gets one entry after TCRdb re-called the 5' RACE reads with MiXCR. The sample lists roughly 170,000 distinct CDR3 sequences, 9.8% occurring once. The specimen was blood, either unsorted or a sorted T cell fraction (not recorded which). All receptors derive from a female donor with ankylosing spondylitis or in good health (not recorded which).

This clonotype was seen at least ten times. This sequence joins TRBV9 and TRBJ1-6; 7 bases are shared with TRBD1. Losses at the gene ends were 3 bases for V and 8 bases for J; bases not matched to a gene: 5. This CDR3 is 14 amino acids long. Germline CDR1 and CDR2: SGDLS and YYNGEE. This CDR3 reads CASSGTGDDSPLHF. The CDR3 nucleotides read TGTGCCAGCAGCGGAACAGGGGACGATTCACCCCTCCACTTT.

The sample holds many counts of this clonotype. The rearrangement links TRBV4-3 to TRBJ2-1, with 7 positions matching TRBD2. The CDR3 has 16 amino acids. Germline loops: CDR1 LGHNA, CDR2 YSLEER. Germline trimming cut 3 bases from V and 5 bases from J; bases unmatched to any gene: 10. CDR3 sequence (DNA): TGCGCCAGCAGCCAGCGTTTAGCGGGTCTCAACAATGAGCAGTTCTTC. This codes for CASSQRLAGLNNEQFF.

This clonotype was recorded at least ten times. The chain is built from TRBV20-1 and TRBJ2-1, with D tentatively TRBD2 (5 bases). Trimming stripped 0 bases from V and 7 bases from J, with 19 bases between. In germline, CDR1 is DFQATT, CDR2 SNEGSKA (reference sequence). The CDR3 contains 16 residues. CDR3 residues: CSARDPPRGFRNEQFF. The CDR3, as DNA: TGCAGTGCTAGAGATCCCCCCCGGGGATTTCGGAATGAGCAGTTCTTC.

V and J are TRBV12-3 or TRBV12-4 and TRBJ1-1; no clear D. CDR3 length: 13 amino acids. Trimming took 3 bases from V and 6 from J, leaving 11 bases between them. The CDR3 reads CASSLGSRSEAFF. Written as DNA, the CDR3 is TGTGCCAGCAGTTTGGGTTCTCGTTCTGAAGCTTTCTTT.

J is TRBJ2-1 and V is TRBV2, with 9 bases matching TRBD1. Germline CDR1 SNHLY, CDR2 FYNNEI. The CDR3 is made up of 13 amino acids. The V gene end was trimmed by 9 bases and the J gene end by 6 bases; junction bases not matched to a gene: 6. The CDR3 DNA follows: TGTGCCAGAGACAGGGGGAGGCTCAATGAGCAGTTCTTC. This sequence encodes CARDRGRLNEQFF.

The sample holds a few counts of this clonotype. The J gene is TRBJ2-5, the V gene TRBV6-5; TRBD1 or TRBD2 may be the D gene (5 bases each). The CDR3 sequence is 15 residues long. V was cut by 0 bases and J by 2 bases, with 10 bases left in between. Germline CDR1 and CDR2: MNHEY and SVGAGI. The CDR3 DNA is TGTGCCAGCAGTTACTCGAAGGGACGTCAAGAGACCCAGTACTTC. This codes for CASSYSKGRQETQYF.

The gene calls are TRBV29-1 and TRBJ2-7; TRBD2 might be the D (6 bases). V gave up 7 bases and J gave up 5 bases, with 21 bases separating them. The CDR3 has 14 amino acids. CDR1 SQVTM and CDR2 ANQGSEA come from the germline V gene. CDR3 sequence reads: CSAWGPEGIHEQYF. CDR3 in DNA: TGCAGCGCCTGGGGTCCGGAGGGGATCCACGAGCAGTACTTC.

This clonotype has a handful of counts. The chain recombines TRBV12-5 with TRBJ1-1; D is uncertain. The CDR3 is 13 amino acids. V lost 5 bases, J lost 4 bases, and 11 bases lay in between. Germline V gene data show CDR1 as LGHNT and CDR2 as FRNRAP. DNA of the CDR3: TGTGCTAGTGGTCACGACAAGGGCACTGAAGCTTTCTTT. This sequence encodes CASGHDKGTEAFF.

The sample holds a few counts of this clonotype. The chain joins TRBV6-1 to TRBJ2-7; TRBD2 matches 7 bases. Looked up from germline, CDR1 is MNHNS and CDR2 is SASEGT. V dropped 5 bases and J dropped 3; count of bases not matched to a gene: 10. The CDR3 extends over 15 amino acids. CDR3 region: CASSPFSGSNYEQYF. CDR3 nucleotides: TGTGCCAGCAGTCCTTTTAGCGGGTCTAACTACGAGCAGTACTTC.

The gene calls are TRBV7-8 and TRBJ2-7; 9 bases fit TRBD1. The CDR3 runs 15 residues. Germline V lookup: CDR1 SGHVS, CDR2 FQNEAQ. Germline trimming cut 4 bases from V and 4 bases from J; bases unmatched to any gene: 8. The CDR3 region has the DNA TGTGCCAGCAGCTACGACAGGGGGATGACGTACGAGCAGTACTTC. This encodes CASSYDRGMTYEQYF.

The genes are TRBV7-9 and TRBJ2-2; no definite D call. This CDR3 region has 13 residues. Trimming left V 7 bases short and J 4 bases short, with 10 bases between. Germline V gene sequence: CDR1 SEHNR, CDR2 FQNEAQ (reference sequence). CDR3: CASNSNVTGELFF. CDR3 nucleotide sequence: TGTGCCAGCAATTCCAACGTCACCGGGGAGCTGTTTTTT.

This chain links TRBV6-4 with TRBJ2-1, with 10 bases aligning to TRBD2. Germline-derived CDR1 and CDR2 are MRHNA and SNTAGT. V dropped 2 bases and J dropped 6; count of bases not matched to a gene: 1. The CDR3 loop spans 14 amino acids. In DNA form, the CDR3 reads TGTGCCAGCAGTGACGGGACTAGCGCCAATGAGCAGTTCTTC. The encoded protein is CASSDGTSANEQFF.

This clonotype has just a few counts. The chain employs TRBV20-1 and TRBJ2-7, with TRBD1 matching 7 bases. The CDR3 loop spans 14 amino acids. CDR1 and CDR2 (germline): DFQATT, SNEGSKA (reference sequence). The ends lost 0 bases at V and 4 bases at J; junction bases unmatched: 6. The CDR3 bases are TGCAGTGCTAGAGATTTAAGGGGGCCGTACGAGCAGTACTTC. It is translated as CSARDLRGPYEQYF.

The chain joins TRBV27 to TRBJ2-7; D tentatively reads TRBD1 or TRBD2 (5 bases each). The CDR3 consists of 12 residues. The V gene's germline CDR1 is MNHEY and CDR2 SMNVEV (reference sequence). Trimming pared 4 bases from V and 6 bases from J, leaving 10 bases between. CDR3 residues: CASSWDGREQYF. The CDR3 DNA sequence: TGTGCCAGCAGTTGGGACGGACGCGAGCAGTACTTC.

This clonotype was recorded a few times. CDR3 in amino acids: CASSISGRQYNEQFF. Written as DNA, the CDR3 is TGTGCCAGCAGCATAAGCGGGAGACAATACAATGAGCAGTTCTTC. J is TRBJ2-1 and V is TRBV9; TRBD2 agrees at 8 bases. This CDR3 is 15 amino acids long. Germline V CDR1 and CDR2: SGDLS, YYNGEE. With 4 bases clipped from V and 4 bases from J, the junction kept 7 bases outside the gene matches.

This clonotype came up many times. V and J are TRBV4-3 and TRBJ2-3, with D unclear. Trimming took off 3 bases at V and 8 bases at J, with 6 bases between the two ends. CDR3 length: 11 residues. Per germline, CDR1 LGHNA and CDR2 YSLEER. The CDR3 sequence: CASSQMGTQYF. DNA of the CDR3: TGCGCCAGCAGCCAGATGGGTACGCAGTATTTT.

This clonotype was observed at least ten times. The chain links TRBV27 to TRBJ2-5; 8 bases match TRBD2. The CDR3 covers 15 residues. Germline values: CDR1 MNHEY, CDR2 SMNVEV (reference sequence). Trimming removed 3 bases from V and 0 bases from J; junction bases left unmatched: 3. The CDR3 coding sequence is TGTGCCAGCAGTTTGGGCGGGGGGTACCAAGAGACCCAGTACTTC. Translated, it gives CASSLGGGYQETQYF.

This clonotype has only a few counts. This chain links TRBV7-9 with TRBJ1-2, with 7 nucleotides matching TRBD1. The junction had 11 bases not matched to a gene; V was cut back by 3 bases and J by 7 bases. Germline CDR1 and CDR2: SEHNR and FQNEAQ (reference sequence). The CDR3 is 15 amino acids. The CDR3 bases are TGTGCCAGCAGCTTCCCCGACAGGGAACGAGGTGGCTACACCTTC. Amino acid sequence: CASSFPDRERGGYTF. Based on the CDR3 plus reference TRBV7-9 and TRBJ1-2, the full variable domain is DTGVSQNPRHKITKRGQNVTFRCDPISEHNRLYWYRQTLGQGPEFLTYFQNEAQLEKSRLLSDRFSAERPKGSFSTLEIQRTEQGDSAMYLCASSFPDRERGGYTFGSGTRLTVV.

This clonotype has more than one count but fewer than ten. V usage is TRBV6-5 and J usage is TRBJ2-6; D call uncertain. V lost 4 bases, J lost 0 bases, and 4 bases lay in between. CDR3 length: 14 amino acids. Germline CDR1 is MNHEY and CDR2 is SVGAGI. The CDR3 region has the DNA TGTGCCAGCAGTTGGAGCTCTGGGGCCAACGTCCTGACTTTC. This gives the protein CASSWSSGANVLTF.

In this sample, this clonotype turned up a few times. This chain connects TRBV28 to TRBJ1-2; TRBD1 matches 8 bases. With V trimmed by 7 bases and J by 8 bases, 6 bases remained unmatched. The V gene's germline CDR1 is MDHEN and CDR2 SYDVKM. The CDR3 spans 12 residues. Written as DNA, the CDR3 is TGTGCCAGCACCCTTACAGGGGGGGGCTACACCTTC. Translated, it gives CASTLTGGGYTF.

CDR3 loop: CAWSVGQGATEAFF. The CDR3 nucleotides read TGTGCCTGGAGTGTAGGACAGGGTGCCACTGAAGCTTTCTTT. The J gene is TRBJ1-1, the V gene TRBV30; 8 bases match TRBD1. J gave up 4 bases and V 0 bases, and 4 bases lay outside the gene matches. This CDR3 spans 14 amino acids. Germline assignment: CDR1 GTSNPN and CDR2 SVGIG (reference sequence).

This clonotype was counted ten times or more. V usage is TRBV14 and J usage is TRBJ2-7; 7 nucleotides agree with TRBD2. Per the germline V gene, CDR1 is SGHDN and CDR2 is FVKESK. The trim removed 0 bases at V and 3 bases at J, leaving 11 bases unmatched. This CDR3 comprises 17 residues. This CDR3 is CASSQEVGKRGRYEQYF. CDR3 coding DNA: TGTGCCAGCAGCCAAGAAGTTGGGAAGCGGGGTCGCTACGAGCAGTACTTC.